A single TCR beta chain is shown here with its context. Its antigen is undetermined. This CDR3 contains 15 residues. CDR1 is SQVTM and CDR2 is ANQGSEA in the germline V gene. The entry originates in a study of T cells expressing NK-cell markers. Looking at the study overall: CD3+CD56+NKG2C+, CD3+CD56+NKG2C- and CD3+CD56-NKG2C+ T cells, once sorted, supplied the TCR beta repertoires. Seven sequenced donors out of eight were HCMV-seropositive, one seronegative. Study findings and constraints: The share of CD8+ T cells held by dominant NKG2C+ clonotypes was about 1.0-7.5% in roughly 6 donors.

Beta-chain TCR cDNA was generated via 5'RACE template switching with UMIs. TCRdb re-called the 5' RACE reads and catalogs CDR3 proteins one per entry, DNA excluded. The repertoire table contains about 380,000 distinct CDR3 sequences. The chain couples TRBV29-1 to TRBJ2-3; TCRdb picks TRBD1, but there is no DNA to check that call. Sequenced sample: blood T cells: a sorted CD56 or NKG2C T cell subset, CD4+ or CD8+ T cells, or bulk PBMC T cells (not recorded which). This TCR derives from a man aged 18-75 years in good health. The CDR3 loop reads CSVELRDRGTDTQYF.